This T cell receptor beta chain originates from a study of cytomegalovirus exposure and HLA in healthy donors. The study, taken as a whole, reports: Reportedly, fewer N-insertions than the roughly 690-donor mean appeared in an Asian-associated ancestry cluster in a later analysis. There was a cluster of highly shared sequence variants that was likely a sequencing artifact.

At sampling all donors were nominally healthy, likely with unrecorded immune exposures. The PCR ran on 60 Vbeta and 13 Jbeta primers. How the authors handled the data: A later analysis tallied 80 million or so unique TCR beta chains, 9 million to 12 million of them shared. Assay used: immunoSEQ multiplex PCR; TCRdb lists only in-frame clones, some missing. V and J calls and clone size are given by that table; D and trimming were obtained from the DNA. The repertoire has over 80,000 clones, about four fifths of them found once; the top ten carry over 12%. For this clone: Its antigen is still unknown.

J was trimmed by 5 bases and V by 2 bases; bases with no gene match: 15. This CDR3 comprises 19 residues. Looked up from germline, CDR1 is MDHEN and CDR2 is SYDVKM. The receptor comes from a woman between 65 and 79 years old in good health and CMV-seropositive. Sample: PBMCs. This chain links TRBV28 with TRBJ2-5, with 12 bases lining up with TRBD2. For the CDR3, the DNA is TGTGCCAGCAGTTTAACGACTAGCGGGGGACGTACTCACATCGAGACCCAGTACTTC. Its translation: CASSLTTSGGRTHIETQYF.